These 6 T cell receptor beta chains share one sample of origin, sequenced in a study of blood T cell repertoires in COVID-19. Using immunoSEQ multiplex PCR, the repertoire was profiled, and TCRdb retains in-frame clones only, with some absent. The sample lists 150,000 to 200,000 clones, around four fifths occurring once. Sequencing was performed on peripheral blood. The receptors derive from a woman between 65 and 79 years old with COVID-19, enrolled during active disease.

This rearrangement joins TRBV19 to TRBJ2-5; the D gene is possibly TRBD2 (6 bases). V lost 3 bases to trimming and J lost 2 bases, with 16 bases between them. The germline gives CDR1 LNHDA, CDR2 SQIVND (reference sequence). The CDR3 length is 16 residues. The CDR3 region has the DNA TGTGCCAGTAGTATGATAGGCAGGGAGGTGCAAGAGACCCAGTACTTC. Its protein product is CASSMIGREVQETQYF.

V usage is TRBV19 and J usage is TRBJ2-4; TRBD1 matches at 8 bases. This CDR3 contains 14 residues. The junction had 11 bases not matched to a gene; V was cut back by 9 bases and J by 7 bases. Germline V CDR1 and CDR2: LNHDA, SQIVND (reference sequence). Here the CDR3 DNA reads TGTGCCAGCCTTATACAGGGGGAAGGGAACATTCAGTACTTC. This encodes CASLIQGEGNIQYF.

The CDR3 here is CASSQGAGVRETQYF. CDR3 DNA: TGTGCCAGCAGCCAAGGAGCGGGAGTTAGAGAGACCCAGTACTTC. V usage is TRBV3-1 (or the pseudogene TRBV3-2) and J usage is TRBJ2-5, with 8 nucleotides matching TRBD2. The CDR3 length is 15 residues. The germline CDR1 and CDR2 sequences are LGHDT and YNNKEL (reference sequence). The junction had 5 bases not matched to a gene; V was cut back by 1 base and J by 4 bases.

The J gene is TRBJ2-1, the V gene TRBV6-6, with D perhaps matching TRBD1 (5 bases). The germline V and J ends were trimmed by 1 base and 6 bases, with 13 bases remaining between them. Germline CDR1 MNHNY, CDR2 SVGAGI (reference sequence). This CDR3 spans 15 amino acids. The CDR3 DNA follows: TGTGCCAGCAGTTACTTCAGGGTGTGGCTCAATGAGCAGTTCTTC. It yields the protein CASSYFRVWLNEQFF.

The chain joins TRBV19 to TRBJ1-5, with a tentative D call TRBD1 (6 bases). The CDR3 loop spans 18 amino acids. The V gene's germline CDR1 is LNHDA and CDR2 SQIVND (reference sequence). V dropped 3 bases and J dropped 0 bases, with 18 bases sitting between them. CDR3 coding DNA: TGTGCCAGTAGTATCGATCACAGGGAAGTCTATAGCAATCAGCCCCAGCATTTT. Translated: CASSIDHREVYSNQPQHF.

This chain joins TRBV11-2 and TRBJ2-7; no clear D. Trimming cost V 1 base and J 5 bases, with 3 bases left between them. The CDR3 extends over 11 amino acids. Germline V gene data show CDR1 as SGHAT and CDR2 as FQNNGV. CDR3 region: CASSLVNEQYF. In nucleotides, the CDR3 is TGTGCCAGCAGCTTAGTAAACGAGCAGTACTTC.